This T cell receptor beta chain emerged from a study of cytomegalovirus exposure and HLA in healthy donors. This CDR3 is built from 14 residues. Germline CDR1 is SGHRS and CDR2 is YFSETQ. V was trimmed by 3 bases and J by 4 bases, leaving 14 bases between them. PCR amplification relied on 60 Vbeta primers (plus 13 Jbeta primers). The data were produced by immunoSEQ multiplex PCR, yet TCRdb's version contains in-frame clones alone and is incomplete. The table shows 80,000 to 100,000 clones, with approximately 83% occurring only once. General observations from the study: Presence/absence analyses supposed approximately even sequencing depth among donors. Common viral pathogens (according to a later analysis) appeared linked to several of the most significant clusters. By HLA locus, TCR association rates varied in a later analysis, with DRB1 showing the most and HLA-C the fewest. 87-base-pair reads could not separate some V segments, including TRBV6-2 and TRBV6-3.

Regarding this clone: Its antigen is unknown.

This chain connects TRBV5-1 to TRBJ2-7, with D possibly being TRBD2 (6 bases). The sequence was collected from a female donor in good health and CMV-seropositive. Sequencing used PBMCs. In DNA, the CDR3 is TGCGCCAGCAGCTGGGGTGGAGGGAGTTACGAGCAGTACTTC. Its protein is CASSWGGGSYEQYF.